This TCR beta chain was identified in a study of identical twins (TCRdb year 2016). About the full investigation: To test whether fetal clonotypes persist, the study used deep sequencing on TCR alpha and beta repertoires from monozygotic twins, unrelated adults of various ages, and cord blood. To rule out contamination, the twin experiments were replicated at different times with different library preparation protocols.

Libraries came from 5' RACE. Sequencing took place on an Illumina HiSeq 2000. Template switching introduced a universal primer binding site; the final cDNA contained a unique molecular identifier, enabling accurate counting of TCR cDNA molecules. First-strand cDNA for TCR alpha and beta chains was synthesized from specific primers in the conserved constant-segment region. To control for contamination, every cDNA library was double barcoded, receiving both a SMART-Mk sample barcode and Illumina barcodes. TruSeq adapter sequences, together with Illumina sample barcodes, were added in two successive PCR steps. The Illumina HiSeq platform was used with custom primers to sequence TCR alpha and beta cDNA libraries. The original pipeline was this. MiGEC processed the raw reads to extract unique molecular identifiers, while MiXCR was used to determine the CDR3 positions. For each individual, recombination models were inferred using an EM algorithm with the repgenHMM and IGoR tools. The analysis of shared clonotypes was done with the tcR package in R, with sharing normalized by the product of cloneset sizes. To study raw recombination free of thymic and clonal selection effects, out-of-frame nonproductive sequences were analyzed. Through fastp at Q25 and MiXCR, TCRdb rebuilt clones from the public reads, retaining in-frame beta chains. Entries that share a CDR3 protein sequence are merged under the most common genes and DNA. These V and J calls originate from TCRdb's pipeline instead of the authors' own analysis. This sample lists approximately 240,000 distinct CDR3 sequences; over 12% were detected once. Together, the top ten hold 7% to 9.5% of the sample.

The research as a whole found: The excess sharing between twins in beta out-of-frame sequences was weaker because fewer shared sequences reduced the signal-to-noise ratio. Recombination models systematically underestimated out-of-frame TCR alpha sharing in monozygotic twins but agreed with sharing between unrelated individuals. Compared with coincidental sharing between unrelated individuals, out-of-frame TCR alpha sequences shared between twins showed an excess of sequences with low generation probability. Zero-insertion analyses could be partly confounded by invariant T cells such as MAIT and iNKT, although diverse VJ usage argued against such confounding for most clonotypes. Fewer insertions were carried by abundant cord blood beta clonotypes; a weaker similar trend was observed in young adult naive repertoires, while no such trend was observed in memory repertoires. Because the same donors could not be followed over many years, the conclusions relied on cross-sectional statistical analysis.

Trimming costs V 4 bases and J 1 base, and their ends lie 4 bases apart. Including cysteine and phenylalanine, the CDR3 has 12 amino acids. The only DNA kept is the CDR3, 36 bases in frame from the first base. There are many counts of this clonotype. Its recognized antigen is unknown. No base quality information exists; no much larger clone differs at one position. Only healthy Caucasian donors were included. Miltenyi CD45RO+ enrichment and human naive T-cell isolation kits were used to isolate memory (CD45RO+) and naive T cells from PBMC. The origin of this receptor is a woman between 18 and 29 years old in good health. The sequenced sample was memory (CD45RO+) T cells sorted from blood. According to the study, the label for this sample's cell subset or site signals: CD45RO+ enriched T cells. This chain is built from TRBV12-3 or TRBV12-4 and TRBJ2-5, with no confident D gene call. At the DNA level, the sequence is TGTGCCAGCAGTTACACCCAAGAGACCCAGTACTTC. The resulting protein is CASSYTQETQYF.